Presented here are 11 T cell receptor beta chains from one specimen sequenced in a study of blood T cell repertoires in COVID-19. The repertoire was sequenced with immunoSEQ multiplex PCR; TCRdb's copy has only in-frame clones and lacks some. The repertoire has 150,000 to 200,000 clones, roughly 77% of them found once; the top ten carry around 16%. Sequencing input: PBMCs or T cells enriched from blood (not recorded which). All receptors come from a woman between 50 and 59 years old with acute COVID-19.

The chain is built from TRBV7-9 and TRBJ2-2; possibly TRBD2 for D (6 bases). The CDR3 covers 13 residues. Germline CDR1 is SEHNR and CDR2 is FQNEAQ (reference sequence). Trimming removed 1 base from V and 8 bases from J, with 8 bases in between. The CDR3 DNA reads TGTGCCAGCAGCTTAGGGGACTCTGGGGAGCTGTTTTTT. Translation: CASSLGDSGELFF.

This clone has a single count. V usage is TRBV18 and J usage is TRBJ2-3; 10 nucleotides match TRBD2. Germline V gene sequence: CDR1 KGHSH, CDR2 LQKENI. The junction had 6 bases not matched to a gene; V was cut back by 3 bases and J by 3 bases. This CDR3 has 16 amino acids. The CDR3 spells CASSPLAGEITDTQYF. CDR3 coding DNA: TGTGCCAGCTCACCTCTAGCGGGGGAGATTACAGATACGCAGTATTTT.

The V gene is TRBV10-2, the J gene TRBJ2-2, with a weak D call TRBD2 (6 bases). Deletions cut 2 bases from V and 5 bases from J, with 9 bases between. CDR1 and CDR2 from the germline V gene are WSHSY and SAAADI. The CDR3 length is 14 residues. The CDR3 loop is CASSEGLPTGELFF. For the CDR3, the DNA is TGCGCCAGCAGTGAGGGACTACCAACCGGGGAGCTGTTTTTT.

The rearrangement joins TRBV9 to TRBJ1-1; TRBD1 is a possible D gene (5 bases). There are 14 residues in the CDR3. V gave up 3 bases and J gave up 1 base, with 10 bases separating them. CDR1 and CDR2 (germline): SGDLS, YYNGEE. In DNA, the CDR3 is TGTGCCAGCAGCGACTTAAGGGGGAACACTGAAGCTTTCTTT. Its translation is CASSDLRGNTEAFF.

The rearrangement uses TRBV10-3 and TRBJ1-5, with TRBD1 matching 9 bases. The V gene's germline CDR1 is ENHRY and CDR2 SYGVKD. There are 14 residues in the CDR3. With V trimmed by 3 bases and J by 6 bases, 3 bases remained unmatched. DNA for the CDR3: TGTGCCATCAGTGAACAGGGGGCAGGTCAGCCCCAGCATTTT. Protein sequence: CAISEQGAGQPQHF.

This chain uses TRBV30 with TRBJ2-3; 9 bases line up with TRBD2. CDR1 and CDR2 (germline): GTSNPN, SVGIG (reference sequence). This CDR3 contains 13 residues. V dropped 3 bases and J dropped 3; count of bases not matched to a gene: 1. In DNA, the CDR3 is TGTGCCTGGAGCAGCGGGGGGACAGATACGCAGTATTTT. Protein: CAWSSGGTDTQYF.

This sequence joins TRBV10-3 and TRBJ1-2; 11 bases agree with TRBD1. From germline, CDR1 is ENHRY and CDR2 SYGVKD. This CDR3 is 15 amino acids long. V was clipped by 4 bases and J by 8 bases; unmatched bases: 9. CDR3 sequence: CAISAPGQGEGGYTF. As DNA, the CDR3 is TGTGCCATCAGTGCCCCGGGACAGGGGGAAGGAGGCTACACCTTC.

The chain is built from TRBV6-5 and TRBJ1-2; tentatively, D is TRBD1 (6 bases). Germline CDR1 is MNHEY and CDR2 is SVGAGI. Trimming removed 2 bases from V and 8 bases from J, with 18 bases in between. The CDR3 is made up of 15 amino acids. The CDR3 region is CASSYGSWGLGGYTF. DNA of the CDR3: TGTGCCAGCAGTTACGGCAGTTGGGGGCTTGGGGGCTACACCTTC.

The chain couples TRBV25-1 to TRBJ1-4; D not certain. V was clipped by 6 bases and J by 0 bases, with 11 bases between them. This CDR3 spans 15 amino acids. Germline CDR1 reads MGHDK; CDR2 reads SYGVNS. The CDR3 loop is CASRAYTTTNEKLFF. As DNA, the CDR3 is TGTGCCAGCAGGGCCTACACTACAACTAATGAAAAACTGTTTTTT. The variable domain in full, with the rest retrieved from reference TRBV25-1 and TRBJ1-4, is EADIYQTPRYLVIGTGKKITLECSQTMGHDKMYWYQQDPGMELHLIHYSYGVNSTEKGDLSSESTVSRIRTEHFPLTLESARPSHTSQYLCASRAYTTTNEKLFFGSGTQLSVL.

The chain uses TRBV21-1 and TRBJ1-6; TRBD1, as called in the table, went unchecked against the DNA. TRBV21-1 is flagged as a pseudogene. The CDR3 extends over 13 amino acids. CDR3 coding DNA: TGTGCCAGCAGCAAAGCGCAGATTTCACCCCTCCACTTT. Translation: CASSKAQISPLHF.

The chain employs TRBV4-1 and TRBJ1-1; possibly TRBD1 for D (5 bases). CDR3 size: 14 residues. V was pared by 2 bases and J by 0 bases, with 7 bases between. CDR1 is MGHRA and CDR2 is YSYEKL in the germline V gene. The CDR3 protein is CASSQPGMNTEAFF. The DNA of the CDR3 is TGCGCCAGCAGCCAACCAGGGATGAACACTGAAGCTTTCTTT.